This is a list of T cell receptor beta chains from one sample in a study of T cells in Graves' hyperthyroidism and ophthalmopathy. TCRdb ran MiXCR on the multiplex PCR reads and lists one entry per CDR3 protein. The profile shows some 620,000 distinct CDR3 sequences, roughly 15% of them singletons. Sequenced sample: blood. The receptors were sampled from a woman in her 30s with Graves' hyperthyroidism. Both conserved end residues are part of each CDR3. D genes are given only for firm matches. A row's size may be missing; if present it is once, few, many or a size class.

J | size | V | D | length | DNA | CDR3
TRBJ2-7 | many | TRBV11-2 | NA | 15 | TGTGCCAGCAGCCCAACATCGGCGGCAGACTACGAGCAGTACTTC | CASSPTSAADYEQYF
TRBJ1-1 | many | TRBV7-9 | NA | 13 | TGTGCCAGCAGCTTGTCGACAGGAACGGCAACTTTCTTT | CASSLSTGTATFF
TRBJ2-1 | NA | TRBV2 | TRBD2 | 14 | TGTGCCAGCAGTGACCTGGGACTAGCGGGTGAGCAGTTCTTC | CASSDLGLAGEQFF
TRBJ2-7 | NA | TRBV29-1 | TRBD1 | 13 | TGCAGCGGTGTGGGACAGAGAGACTACGAGCAGTACTTC | CSGVGQRDYEQYF
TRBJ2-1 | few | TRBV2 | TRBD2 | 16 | TGTGCCAGCAGTGAAGCGCGGGCGGGAGGACGGTACGAGCAGTTCTTC | CASSEARAGGRYEQFF
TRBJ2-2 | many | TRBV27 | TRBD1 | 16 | TGTGCCAGCAGAACCTGGGGACAGGGAATCACCGGGGAGCTGTTTTTT | CASRTWGQGITGELFF
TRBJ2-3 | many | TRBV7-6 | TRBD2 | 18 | TGTGCCAGCAGCTTAGCGCAGAGCGGGATGGGTTACACAGATACGCAGTATTTT | CASSLAQSGMGYTDTQYF
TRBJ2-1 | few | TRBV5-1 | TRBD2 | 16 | TGCGCCAGCAGCTCGAATAGCGGGGGGGGTAACAATGAGCAGTTCTTC | CASSSNSGGGNNEQFF
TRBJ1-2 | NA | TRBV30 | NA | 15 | TGTGCCTGGAGTGTACGTCAGGGCCCCATCTATGGCTACACCTTC | CAWSVRQGPIYGYTF
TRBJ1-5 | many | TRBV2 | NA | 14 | TGTGCCAGCAAGCTCAACCTCAGGAATCAGCCCCAGCATTTT | CASKLNLRNQPQHF